The rows below give T cell receptor beta chains drawn from one sample of a study of blood T cell repertoires in COVID-19. Sequencing used immunoSEQ multiplex PCR; TCRdb keeps in-frame clones, though not all of them. The sample consists of 130,000 to 150,000 clones, approximately 87% of them appearing once. Sequenced sample: peripheral blood. Every receptor here comes from a woman aged 45-65 years with active or convalescent COVID-19. CDR3s include the opening cysteine and the closing phenylalanine or tryptophan. The D gene is left open where the match is weak. Clone sizes are given selectively: once, few, many, or a class where the clone is expanded.

D,size,J,V,DNA,CDR3
TRBD1,.,TRBJ1-1,TRBV29-1,TGCAGCGTTGGGGTAGGGACAGCTAACACTGAAGCTTTCTTT,CSVGVGTANTEAFF
TRBD1,few,TRBJ2-7,TRBV28,TGTGCCAGCGCCTCCGGACAGGGAGGTTCCTACGAGCAGTACTTC,CASASGQGGSYEQYF
TRBD1,few,TRBJ2-7,TRBV7-9,TGTGCCAGCAGCCCGCAGGGGGACTACGAGCAGTACTTC,CASSPQGDYEQYF
.,.,TRBJ1-1,TRBV9,TGTGCCAGCAGCGTAGTGGGAGGGAACACTGAAGCTTTCTTT,CASSVVGGNTEAFF
TRBD1,.,TRBJ1-6,TRBV4-2,TGTGCCAGCAGCCAAGATCGGACAGGGCATAATTCACCCCTCCACTTT,CASSQDRTGHNSPLHF
.,.,TRBJ1-3,TRBV28,TGTGCCAGCAGTTTGACAGGAAACACCATATATTTT,CASSLTGNTIYF
TRBD2,once,TRBJ2-3,TRBV3-1/TRBV3-2,TGTGCCAGCAAGTTCCGGCGGGGGGCCACAGATACGCAGTATTTT,CASKFRRGATDTQYF
TRBD1,.,TRBJ2-2,TRBV6-6,TGTGCCAGCAGACAGGGGGCGCCCACCGGGGAGCTGTTTTTT,CASRQGAPTGELFF
.,.,TRBJ1-5,TRBV28,TGTGCCAGCAGTTCCCCCAGCAGGTCCGATCAGCCCCAGCATTTT,CASSSPSRSDQPQHF
.,.,TRBJ2-1,TRBV4-2,TGTGCCAGCAGCCAAGGGGGGGAAGGGAACAATGAGCAGTTCTTC,CASSQGGEGNNEQFF
TRBD1,.,TRBJ2-6,TRBV7-9,TGTGCCAGCAGCGGACGTCCCGGGACAGCTAACTCTGGGGCCAACGTCCTGACTTTC,CASSGRPGTANSGANVLTF
TRBD1,once,TRBJ1-4,TRBV25-1,TGTGCCAGCAGCGTCGGGACAGCGTCTAATGAAAAACTGTTTTTT,CASSVGTASNEKLFF
TRBD1,.,TRBJ1-1,TRBV28,TGTGCCAGCAGTTCCCGGACAGGGAAATTTGAAGCTTTCTTT,CASSSRTGKFEAFF
.,.,TRBJ2-1,TRBV5-1,TGCGCCAGCAGCTTCGGCGGATACAATGAGCAGTTCTTC,CASSFGGYNEQFF
.,.,TRBJ1-5,TRBV6-2/TRBV6-3,TGTGCCAGCAGTCCGACAGTCAATCAGCCCCAGCATTTT,CASSPTVNQPQHF
.,.,TRBJ2-1,TRBV15,TGTGCCACCAGTTATGTTAGCAACGGTGAGCAGTTCTTC,CATSYVSNGEQFF
.,.,TRBJ2-1,TRBV12-3/TRBV12-4,TGTGCCAGCAGTCTGGACAGAAAGGAGTTCTTC,CASSLDRKEFF
.,.,TRBJ1-3,TRBV5-4,TGTGCCAGCAGCTTGTGGGGGACACCGCCTTGGAGCTCTGGAAACACCATATATTTT,CASSLWGTPPWSSGNTIYF
TRBD1,.,TRBJ2-2,TRBV30,TGTGCCGGGTTACAGGGGAGGAACACCGGGGAGCTGTTTTTT,CAGLQGRNTGELFF
TRBD1,.,TRBJ1-2,TRBV11-2,TGTGCCAGCAGCTCGTCACAGGGGGCGAGCGGCTACACCTTC,CASSSSQGASGYTF
TRBD1,.,TRBJ1-2,TRBV7-2,TGTGCCAGCAGGCGACAGGGGAGTAGTTATGGCTACACCTTC,CASRRQGSSYGYTF
TRBD2,.,TRBJ2-7,TRBV7-2,TGTGCCAGCAGCTCCCCGCCGGGACTAGCGGGCGAGCAGTACTTC,CASSSPPGLAGEQYF
.,once,TRBJ2-7,TRBV19,TGTGCCAGTAGTATAAAACAGCCACCCTACGAGCAGTACTTC,CASSIKQPPYEQYF
TRBD1,.,TRBJ1-2,TRBV5-4,TGTGCCAGCAGCTCCGGACAGGGGGTAGTTAACTATGGCTACACCTTC,CASSSGQGVVNYGYTF
TRBD1,.,TRBJ2-2,TRBV6-5,TGTGCCAGCAGTTACGGGCAGGGGGTCGTCGGGGAGCTGTTTTTT,CASSYGQGVVGELFF
TRBD1,once,TRBJ1-5,TRBV4-3,TGCGCCAGCAGCCAAGTCACAGGGGGTAATCAGCCCCAGCATTTT,CASSQVTGGNQPQHF
TRBD1,.,TRBJ2-7,TRBV4-1,TGCGCCAGCAGCCCGCCAGGGGGACAGGGGACATACGAGCAGTACTTC,CASSPPGGQGTYEQYF
.,once,TRBJ2-7,TRBV21-1,TGTGCCAGCAGCAAAGTAGCCGGGGACAGGGAAAAAGCCTACGAGCAGTACTTC,CASSKVAGDREKAYEQYF
.,.,TRBJ1-4,TRBV7-2,TGTGCCAGCAGCTCTCTCTCAGGGATGTGGACTAATGAAAAACTGTTTTTT,CASSSLSGMWTNEKLFF
TRBD1,once,TRBJ1-1,TRBV7-9,TGTGCCAGCAGCTTAGGCAGGGGGTACACTGAAGCTTTCTTT,CASSLGRGYTEAFF
TRBD1,.,TRBJ1-5,TRBV19,TGTGCCAGTAAACTTACAGGGGGTTATCAGCCCCAGCATTTT,CASKLTGGYQPQHF
.,once,TRBJ1-2,TRBV29-1,TGCAGCGTTGAGGACACGACCTATGGCTACACCTTC,CSVEDTTYGYTF
TRBD1,.,TRBJ2-7,TRBV25-1,TGTGCCAGCAGTGGTACGACCGGGACAGGGGGTGACGAGCAGTACTTC,CASSGTTGTGGDEQYF
TRBD1,.,TRBJ1-6,TRBV2,TGTGCCAGCAGCGCGAACAGGGGAAATAATTCACCCCTCCACTTT,CASSANRGNNSPLHF
.,.,TRBJ1-4,TRBV4-2,TGTGCCAGCAGCCAGCGAGTTGAAAAACTGTTTTTT,CASSQRVEKLFF
.,.,TRBJ1-5,TRBV12-3/TRBV12-4,TGTGCCAGCAGTTTGTCCAGGAATCAGCCCCAGCATTTT,CASSLSRNQPQHF
.,.,TRBJ1-2,TRBV30,TGTGCCTGGAGTGTACGGACATTAAAAGGCTACACCTTC,CAWSVRTLKGYTF
TRBD1,.,TRBJ2-4,TRBV29-1,TGCAGCGTGGAGACAGGGGGCGCCAAAAACATTCAGTACTTC,CSVETGGAKNIQYF
.,.,TRBJ2-2,TRBV4-3,TGCGCCAGCAGCCAAGTTGGAGGTTACACCGGGGAGCTGTTTTTT,CASSQVGGYTGELFF
.,.,TRBJ2-3,TRBV4-3,TGCGCCAGCAGCCAAGTAGCCGAAGCAGATACGCAGTATTTT,CASSQVAEADTQYF
.,.,TRBJ2-5,TRBV5-1,TGCGCCAGCAGCTCACAGGGTGTAGAGACCCAGTACTTC,CASSSQGVETQYF